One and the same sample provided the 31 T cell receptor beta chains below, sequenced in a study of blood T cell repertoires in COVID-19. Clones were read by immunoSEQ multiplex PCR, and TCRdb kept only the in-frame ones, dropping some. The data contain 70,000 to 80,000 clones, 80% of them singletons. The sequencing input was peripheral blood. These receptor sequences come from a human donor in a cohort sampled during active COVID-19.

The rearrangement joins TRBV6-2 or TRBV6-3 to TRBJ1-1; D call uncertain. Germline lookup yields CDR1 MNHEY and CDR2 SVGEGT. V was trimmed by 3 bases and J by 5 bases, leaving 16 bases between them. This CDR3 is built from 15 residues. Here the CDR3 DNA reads TGTGCCAGCAGTTATCTGTCCGAACCTCGGACTGAAGCTTTCTTT. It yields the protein CASSYLSEPRTEAFF.

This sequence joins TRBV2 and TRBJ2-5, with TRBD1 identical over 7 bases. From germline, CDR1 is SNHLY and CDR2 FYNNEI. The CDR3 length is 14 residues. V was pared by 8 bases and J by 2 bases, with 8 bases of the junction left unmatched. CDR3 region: CASQRTGRQETQYF. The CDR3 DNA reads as TGTGCCAGCCAACGGACAGGCCGACAAGAGACCCAGTACTTC.

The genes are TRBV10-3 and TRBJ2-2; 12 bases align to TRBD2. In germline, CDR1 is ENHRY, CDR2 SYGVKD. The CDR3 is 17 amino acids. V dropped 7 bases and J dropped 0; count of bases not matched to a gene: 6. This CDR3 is CAIMTLAGGPNTGELFF. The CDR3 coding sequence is TGTGCCATCATGACCCTAGCGGGAGGGCCGAACACCGGGGAGCTGTTTTTT.

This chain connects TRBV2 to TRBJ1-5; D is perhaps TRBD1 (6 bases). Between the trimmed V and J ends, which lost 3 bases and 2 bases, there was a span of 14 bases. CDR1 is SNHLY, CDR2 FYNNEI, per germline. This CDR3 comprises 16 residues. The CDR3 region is CASSDRGARGNQPQHF. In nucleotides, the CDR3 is TGTGCCAGCAGTGACCGGGGGGCGCGGGGCAATCAGCCCCAGCATTTT.

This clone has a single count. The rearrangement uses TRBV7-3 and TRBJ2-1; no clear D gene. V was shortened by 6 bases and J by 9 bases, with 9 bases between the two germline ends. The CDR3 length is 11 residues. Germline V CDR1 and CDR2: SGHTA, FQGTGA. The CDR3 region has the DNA TGTGCCAGCAGTCTCGGCGGTGAGCAGTTCTTC. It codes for CASSLGGEQFF. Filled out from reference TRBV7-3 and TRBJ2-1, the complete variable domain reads GAGVSQTPSNKVTEKGKYVELRCDPISGHTALYWYRQSLGQGPEFLIYFQGTGAADDSGLPNDRFFAVRPEGSVSTLKIQRTERGDSAVYLCASSLGGEQFFGPGTRLTVL.

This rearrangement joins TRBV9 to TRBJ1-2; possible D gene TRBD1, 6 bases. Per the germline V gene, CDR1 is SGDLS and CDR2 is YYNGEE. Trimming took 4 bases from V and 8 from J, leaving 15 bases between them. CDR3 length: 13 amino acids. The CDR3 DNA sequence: TGTGCCAGCAGCACCTTGGGGGGGCTCGGCTACACCTTC. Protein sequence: CASSTLGGLGYTF.

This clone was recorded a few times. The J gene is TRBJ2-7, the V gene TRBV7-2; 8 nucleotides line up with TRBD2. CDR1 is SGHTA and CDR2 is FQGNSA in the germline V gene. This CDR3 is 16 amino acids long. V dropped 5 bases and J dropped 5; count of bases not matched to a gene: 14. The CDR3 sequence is CASSPDSGGPQDEQYF. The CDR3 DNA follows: TGTGCCAGCAGCCCCGACAGCGGGGGCCCTCAGGACGAGCAGTACTTC.

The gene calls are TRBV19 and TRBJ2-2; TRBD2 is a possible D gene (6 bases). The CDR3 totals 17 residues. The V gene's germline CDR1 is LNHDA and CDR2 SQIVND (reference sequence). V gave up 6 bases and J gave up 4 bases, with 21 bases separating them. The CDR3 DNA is TGTGCCAGTAGACGAACCGGGCACGGAGGGTTCACCGGGGAGCTGTTTTTT. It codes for CASRRTGHGGFTGELFF.

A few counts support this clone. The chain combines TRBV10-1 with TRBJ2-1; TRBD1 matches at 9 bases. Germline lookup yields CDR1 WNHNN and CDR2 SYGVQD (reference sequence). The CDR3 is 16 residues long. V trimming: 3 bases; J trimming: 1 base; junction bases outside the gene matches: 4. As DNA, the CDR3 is TGCGCCAGCAGTGATCCGGACAGGGGTTCCTACAATGAGCAGTTCTTC. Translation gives CASSDPDRGSYNEQFF.

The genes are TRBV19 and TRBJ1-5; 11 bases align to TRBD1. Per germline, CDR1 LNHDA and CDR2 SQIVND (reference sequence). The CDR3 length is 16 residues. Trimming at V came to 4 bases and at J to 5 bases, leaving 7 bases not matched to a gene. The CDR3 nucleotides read TGTGCCAGTAGTAGGAAGGACAGGGGGCAACATCAGCCCCAGCATTTT. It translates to CASSRKDRGQHQPQHF.

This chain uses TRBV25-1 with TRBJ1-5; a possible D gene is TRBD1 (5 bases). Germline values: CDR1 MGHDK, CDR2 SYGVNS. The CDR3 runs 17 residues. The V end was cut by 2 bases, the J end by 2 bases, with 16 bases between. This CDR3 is CASSERSRQGGNQPQHF. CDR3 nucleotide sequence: TGTGCCAGCAGTGAAAGGTCCAGGCAAGGGGGCAATCAGCCCCAGCATTTT.

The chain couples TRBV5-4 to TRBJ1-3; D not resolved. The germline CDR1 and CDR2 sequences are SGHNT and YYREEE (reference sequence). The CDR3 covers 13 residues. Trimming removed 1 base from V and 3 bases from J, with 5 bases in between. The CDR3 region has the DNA TGTGCCAGCAGCTTGTTCGGTGGAAACACCATATATTTT. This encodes CASSLFGGNTIYF.

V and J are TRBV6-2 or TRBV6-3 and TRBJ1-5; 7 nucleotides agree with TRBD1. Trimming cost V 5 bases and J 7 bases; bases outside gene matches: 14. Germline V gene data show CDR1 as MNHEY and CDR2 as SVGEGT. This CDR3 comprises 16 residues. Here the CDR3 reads CASSTPGKGAGQPQHF. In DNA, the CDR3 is TGTGCCAGCAGTACCCCAGGAAAGGGGGCGGGACAGCCCCAGCATTTT.

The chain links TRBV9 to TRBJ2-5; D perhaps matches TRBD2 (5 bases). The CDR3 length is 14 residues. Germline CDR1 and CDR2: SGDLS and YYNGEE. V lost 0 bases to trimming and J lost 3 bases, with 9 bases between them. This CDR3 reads CASSVAGEEETQYF. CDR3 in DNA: TGTGCCAGCAGCGTAGCCGGGGAAGAAGAGACCCAGTACTTC.

CDR3 bases: TGTGCCAGCAGCTTAGTGGTCAGCGGCTCCTATAATTCACCCCTCCACTTT. Residues: CASSLVVSGSYNSPLHF. This chain links TRBV7-2 with TRBJ1-6; D is ambiguous. V gave up 1 base and J gave up 0 bases, with 10 bases separating them. This CDR3 is 17 amino acids long. Germline lookup yields CDR1 SGHTA and CDR2 FQGNSA.

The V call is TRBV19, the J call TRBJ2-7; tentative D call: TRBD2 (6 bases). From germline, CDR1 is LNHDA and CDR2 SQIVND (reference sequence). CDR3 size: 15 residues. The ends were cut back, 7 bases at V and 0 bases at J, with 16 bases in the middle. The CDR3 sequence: CASKRGFGSSYEQYF. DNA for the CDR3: TGTGCCAGTAAAAGGGGCTTCGGGAGCTCCTACGAGCAGTACTTC.

The CDR3 loop reads CASRRTGTGFYGYTF. CDR3 coding DNA: TGTGCCAGCAGACGGACCGGGACAGGGTTCTATGGCTACACCTTC. The gene calls are TRBV11-2 and TRBJ1-2, with 9 bases aligning to TRBD1. After removal of 6 bases from V and 4 bases from J, the junction contained 9 bases not matched to a gene. The CDR3 is 15 amino acids. Per germline, CDR1 SGHAT and CDR2 FQNNGV.

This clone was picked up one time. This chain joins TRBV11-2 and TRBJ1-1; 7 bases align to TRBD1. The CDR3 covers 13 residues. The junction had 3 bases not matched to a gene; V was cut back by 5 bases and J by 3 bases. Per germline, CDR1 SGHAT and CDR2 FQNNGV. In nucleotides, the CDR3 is TGTGCCAGCAGCCGTACAGGGGACACTGAAGCTTTCTTT. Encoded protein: CASSRTGDTEAFF.

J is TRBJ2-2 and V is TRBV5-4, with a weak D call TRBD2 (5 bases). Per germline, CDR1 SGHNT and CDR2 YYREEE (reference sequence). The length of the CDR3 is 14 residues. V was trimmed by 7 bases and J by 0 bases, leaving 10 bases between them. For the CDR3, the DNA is TGTGCCAGCCGGGAACAGACGAACACCGGGGAGCTGTTTTTT. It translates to CASREQTNTGELFF. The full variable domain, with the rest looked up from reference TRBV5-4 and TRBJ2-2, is ETGVTQSPTHLIKTRGQQVTLRCSSQSGHNTVSWYQQALGQGPQFIFQYYREEENGRGNFPPRFSGLQFPNYSSELNVNALELDDSALYLCASREQTNTGELFFGEGSRLTVL.

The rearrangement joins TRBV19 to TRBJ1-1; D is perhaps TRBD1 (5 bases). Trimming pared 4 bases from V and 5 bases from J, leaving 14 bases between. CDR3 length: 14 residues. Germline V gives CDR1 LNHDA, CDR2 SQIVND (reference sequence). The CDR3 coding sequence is TGTGCCAGTAGTAGAGAACGGGGGGGTACTGAAGCTTTCTTT. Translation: CASSRERGGTEAFF.

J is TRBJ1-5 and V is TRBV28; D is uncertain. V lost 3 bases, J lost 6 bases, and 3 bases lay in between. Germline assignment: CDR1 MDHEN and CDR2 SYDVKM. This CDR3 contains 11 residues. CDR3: CASSFSQPQHF. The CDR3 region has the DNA TGTGCCAGCAGTTTCAGTCAGCCCCAGCATTTT.

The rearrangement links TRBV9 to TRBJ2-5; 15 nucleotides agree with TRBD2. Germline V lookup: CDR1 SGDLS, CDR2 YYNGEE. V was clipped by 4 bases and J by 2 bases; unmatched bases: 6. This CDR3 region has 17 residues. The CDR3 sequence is CASSPGTSGGTQETQYF. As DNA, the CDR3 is TGTGCCAGCAGCCCGGGGACTAGCGGGGGGACGCAAGAGACCCAGTACTTC.

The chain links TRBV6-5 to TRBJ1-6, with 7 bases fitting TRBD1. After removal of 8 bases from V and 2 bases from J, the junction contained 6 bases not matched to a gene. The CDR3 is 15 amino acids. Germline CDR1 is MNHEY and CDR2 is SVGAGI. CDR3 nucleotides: TGTGCCAGCCAGGGGGGAGGCGCCTATAATTCACCCCTCCACTTT. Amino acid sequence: CASQGGGAYNSPLHF.

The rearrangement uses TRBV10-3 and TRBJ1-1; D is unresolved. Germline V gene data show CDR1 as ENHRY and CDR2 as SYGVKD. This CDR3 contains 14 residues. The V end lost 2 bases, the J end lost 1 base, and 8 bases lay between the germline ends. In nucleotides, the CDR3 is TGTGCCATCAGTGAGGTGCAGGCGAACACTGAAGCTTTCTTT. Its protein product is CAISEVQANTEAFF.

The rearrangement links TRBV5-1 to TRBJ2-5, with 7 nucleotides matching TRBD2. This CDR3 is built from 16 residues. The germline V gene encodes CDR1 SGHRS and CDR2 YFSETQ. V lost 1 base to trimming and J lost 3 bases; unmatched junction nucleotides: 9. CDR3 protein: CASSLSLASGKETQYF. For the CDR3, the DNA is TGCGCCAGCAGCTTGAGTTTGGCTAGCGGCAAAGAGACCCAGTACTTC. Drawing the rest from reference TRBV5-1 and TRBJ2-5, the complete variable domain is KAGVTQTPRYLIKTRGQQVTLSCSPISGHRSVSWYQQTPGQGLQFLFEYFSETQRNKGNFPGRFSGRQFSNSRSEMNVSTLELGDSALYLCASSLSLASGKETQYFGPGTRLLVL.

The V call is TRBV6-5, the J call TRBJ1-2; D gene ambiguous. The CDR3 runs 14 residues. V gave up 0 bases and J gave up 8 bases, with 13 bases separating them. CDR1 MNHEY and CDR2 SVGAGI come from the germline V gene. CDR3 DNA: TGTGCCAGCAGTTACTCGTCTGCGGGGAAGGGCTACACCTTC. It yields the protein CASSYSSAGKGYTF.

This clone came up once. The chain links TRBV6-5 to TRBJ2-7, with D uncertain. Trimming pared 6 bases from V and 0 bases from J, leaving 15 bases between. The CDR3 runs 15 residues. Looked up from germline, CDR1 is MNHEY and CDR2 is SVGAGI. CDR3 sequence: CASRFGPLSSYEQYF. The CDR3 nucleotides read TGTGCCAGCAGGTTCGGTCCCCTGAGCTCCTACGAGCAGTACTTC.

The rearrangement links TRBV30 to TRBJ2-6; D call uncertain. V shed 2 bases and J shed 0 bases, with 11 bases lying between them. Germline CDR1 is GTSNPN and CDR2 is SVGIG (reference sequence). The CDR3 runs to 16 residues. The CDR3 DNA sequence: TGTGCCTGGAGTCTGTACTCGGGCTCTGGGGCCAACGTCCTGACTTTC. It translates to CAWSLYSGSGANVLTF.

The CDR3 DNA sequence: TGTGCCATCAGTGAGTCGTCCAGGGTAGCAGAGACCCAGTACTTC. Translating it yields CAISESSRVAETQYF. The chain joins TRBV10-3 to TRBJ2-5; tentative D call: TRBD1 (5 bases). This CDR3 spans 15 amino acids. The V gene's germline CDR1 is ENHRY and CDR2 SYGVKD. V dropped 0 bases and J dropped 4 bases, with 12 bases sitting between them.

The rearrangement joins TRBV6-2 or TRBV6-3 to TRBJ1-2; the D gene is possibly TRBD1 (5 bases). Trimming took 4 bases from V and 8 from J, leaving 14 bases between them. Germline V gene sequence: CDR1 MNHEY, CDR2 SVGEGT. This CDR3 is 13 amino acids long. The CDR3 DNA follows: TGTGCCAGCAGTTTCAGGGCCCTGGCCGGCTACACCTTC. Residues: CASSFRALAGYTF.

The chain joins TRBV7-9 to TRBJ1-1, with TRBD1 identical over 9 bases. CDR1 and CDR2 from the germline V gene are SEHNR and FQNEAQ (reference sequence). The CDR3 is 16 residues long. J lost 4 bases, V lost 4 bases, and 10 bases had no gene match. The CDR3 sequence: CASSWGTGQYVTEAFF. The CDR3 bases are TGTGCCAGCAGCTGGGGGACAGGGCAGTATGTCACTGAAGCTTTCTTT.